The clone carrying this T cell receptor (beta chain) was recorded only once. Its antigen is currently unknown. TCRdb keeps only in-frame clones here, not all; method: immunoSEQ multiplex PCR. This sample has some 200,000 clones; around 92% occur once, and the top ten carry about 10%. This sample is part of a study of T cell responses to AZD1222 COVID-19 vaccine. Across the whole study: Whether given at about 4 or about 12 weeks, second doses were pooled.

This CDR3 contains 19 residues. CDR1 is SGHAT and CDR2 is FQNNGV in the germline V gene. V was pared by 0 bases and J by 3 bases, with 24 bases between. Broader study findings: Repertoires were sampled only after the peak T cell response. Of the AZD1222 recipients, only 5 to 7 were seropositive at baseline. Clonal diversity was possibly underestimated; the donors were predominantly white British and more often female.

The material was peripheral blood, obtained on day 0 of AZD1222 vaccination. The receptor was isolated from an adult in good health. V usage is TRBV11-2 and J usage is TRBJ2-7; a weak D match, TRBD2 (6 bases). CDR3 sequence: CASSLDMWGSGPSDYEQYF. In nucleotides, the CDR3 is TGTGCCAGCAGCTTAGATATGTGGGGGTCGGGTCCTAGCGACTACGAGCAGTACTTC.